This passage covers 29 T cell receptor beta chains from one sample sequenced in a study of cytomegalovirus exposure and HLA in healthy donors. The PCR had 60 Vbeta and 13 Jbeta primers. Assay used: immunoSEQ multiplex PCR; TCRdb lists only in-frame clones, some missing. The sample gives about 78,000 clones, about 64% of which show up once; roughly 5.6% is in the top ten. Sequencing input: PBMCs. These receptors all come from a man aged 25 to 40 in good health and CMV-seropositive.

This clone was recorded a few times. The J gene is TRBJ2-7, the V gene TRBV18, with TRBD2 matching 8 bases. CDR1 and CDR2 from the germline V gene are KGHSH and LQKENI. Losses at the gene ends were 2 bases for V and 6 bases for J; bases not matched to a gene: 9. The CDR3 sequence is 15 residues long. This chain's CDR3 is CASSPEREIDLEQYF. DNA for the CDR3: TGTGCCAGCTCACCAGAGCGGGAGATTGATCTCGAGCAGTACTTC.

V gene TRBV4-1 combines with J gene TRBJ1-2, with D hard to call. V was cut by 0 bases and J by 4 bases, with 12 bases left in between. The CDR3 has 15 amino acids. The germline V gene encodes CDR1 MGHRA and CDR2 YSYEKL. The CDR3 sequence is CASSQDTARLYGYTF. Here the CDR3 DNA reads TGCGCCAGCAGCCAAGATACAGCTCGGCTCTATGGCTACACCTTC.

The genes are TRBV27 and TRBJ1-1; 8 bases are shared with TRBD1. Germline CDR1 reads MNHEY; CDR2 reads SMNVEV (reference sequence). The CDR3 contains 16 residues. J gave up 0 bases and V 8 bases, and 11 bases lay outside the gene matches. This CDR3 is CASWSRGLSMNTEAFF. Written as DNA, the CDR3 is TGTGCCAGCTGGTCCAGGGGGCTATCGATGAACACTGAAGCTTTCTTT.

The J gene is TRBJ2-7, the V gene TRBV19; weak D call: TRBD1 (5 bases). V was shortened by 5 bases and J by 2 bases, with 10 bases between the two germline ends. The CDR3 is 13 residues long. Germline V gene sequence: CDR1 LNHDA, CDR2 SQIVND (reference sequence). CDR3: CASSRTNTYEQYF. CDR3 nucleotides: TGTGCCAGTAGTCGGACAAACACCTACGAGCAGTACTTC.

V usage is TRBV11-2 and J usage is TRBJ2-1; no definite D call. This CDR3 contains 13 residues. Germline V gene sequence: CDR1 SGHAT, CDR2 FQNNGV. Trimming removed 0 bases from V and 6 bases from J, with 6 bases in between. The CDR3 region has the DNA TGTGCCAGCAGCTTAGAGCGGAGCAATGAGCAGTTCTTC. It specifies CASSLERSNEQFF.

V and J are TRBV27 and TRBJ1-5; D is possibly TRBD1 (6 bases). CDR3 size: 15 residues. V was clipped by 2 bases and J by 7 bases, with 15 bases between them. Germline V gives CDR1 MNHEY, CDR2 SMNVEV (reference sequence). CDR3 loop: CASSLTGGGTQPQHF. CDR3 nucleotide sequence: TGTGCCAGCAGTTTAACGGGGGGAGGGACACAGCCCCAGCATTTT.

The chain has TRBV21-1 and TRBJ1-1; the table's D call of TRBD1 was not tested on the DNA. TRBV21-1 is tagged as a pseudogene. This CDR3 comprises 14 residues. CDR3 sequence (DNA): TGTGCCAGCAGCAAATATCCAGGGGACACTGAAGCTTTCTTT. Translating gives CASSKYPGDTEAFF.

The CDR3 loop is CASSVRRDREISQRGYTF. The CDR3 nucleotides are TGTGCCAGCAGCGTTCGCCGGGACAGGGAAATATCGCAGCGTGGCTACACCTTC. The J gene is TRBJ1-2, the V gene TRBV11-2; 9 bases match TRBD1. Unmatched junction bases numbered 20, after V lost 5 bases and J lost 7 bases. The CDR3 has 18 amino acids. The germline V gene has CDR1 SGHAT and CDR2 FQNNGV. The full variable domain, rest sourced from reference TRBV11-2 and TRBJ1-2, is EAGVAQSPRYKIIEKRQSVAFWCNPISGHATLYWYQQILGQGPKLLIQFQNNGVVDDSQLPKDRFSAERLKGVDSTLKIQPAKLEDSAVYLCASSVRRDREISQRGYTFGSGTRLTVV.

This clone was found once. The chain couples TRBV7-8 to TRBJ2-7, with TRBD1 as a possible D gene (6 bases). This CDR3 comprises 15 residues. CDR1 is SGHVS, CDR2 FQNEAQ, per germline. Trimming took 5 bases from V and 1 from J, leaving 15 bases between them. This CDR3 is CASSPPVGGSYEQYF. The CDR3 DNA is TGTGCCAGCAGCCCCCCCGTAGGGGGATCCTACGAGCAGTACTTC.

The CDR3 sequence is CASSSHGVRTEAFF. CDR3 sequence (DNA): TGTGCCAGCAGCTCCCACGGGGTAAGGACTGAAGCTTTCTTT. The J gene is TRBJ1-1, the V gene TRBV7-3; D gene ambiguous. Germline V lookup: CDR1 SGHTA, CDR2 FQGTGA. This CDR3 is built from 14 residues. V was pared by 4 bases and J by 5 bases, with 14 bases between.

CDR3 sequence: CASSMGTGSYEQYF. The CDR3 DNA sequence: TGTGCCAGTAGTATGGGGACAGGCTCCTACGAGCAGTACTTC. The chain combines TRBV19 with TRBJ2-7; 8 bases are shared with TRBD1. The CDR3 runs 14 residues. Trimming cost V 3 bases and J 0 bases; bases outside gene matches: 1. Germline V gene lookup returns CDR1 LNHDA and CDR2 SQIVND (reference sequence).

J is TRBJ2-5 and V is TRBV9; 9 bases agree with TRBD2. CDR3 size: 15 residues. The V segment lost 3 bases and the J segment 5 bases; nucleotides outside the gene matches: 8. Germline loops: CDR1 SGDLS, CDR2 YYNGEE. The CDR3 nucleotides read TGTGCCAGCAGCGAAAATAGCGGGAGTTCGGAGACCCAGTACTTC. It yields the protein CASSENSGSSETQYF. Complete variable domain (other parts from reference TRBV9 and TRBJ2-5): DSGVTQTPKHLITATGQRVTLRCSPRSGDLSVYWYQQSLDQGLQFLIQYYNGEERAKGNILERFSAQQFPDLHSELNLSSLELGDSALYFCASSENSGSSETQYFGPGTRLLVL.

This clone has at least ten counts. The chain is built from TRBV29-1 and TRBJ1-1; a weak D match, TRBD1 (5 bases). The CDR3 consists of 11 residues. Trimming removed 6 bases at V and 8 bases at J, with 13 bases between. The germline V gene has CDR1 SQVTM and CDR2 ANQGSEA. The CDR3 reads CSVGTAGEAFF. The CDR3 DNA sequence: TGCAGCGTAGGGACGGCGGGGGAAGCTTTCTTT.

The chain carries TRBV5-1 and TRBJ2-5, with 7 bases aligning to TRBD1. Per germline, CDR1 SGHRS and CDR2 YFSETQ. There are 16 residues in the CDR3. Trimming cost V 0 bases and J 4 bases; bases outside gene matches: 9. The CDR3 bases are TGCGCCAGCAGCTTGGGGGGCCCGACAGGGATAGAGACCCAGTACTTC. Its translation is CASSLGGPTGIETQYF.

J is TRBJ1-2 and V is TRBV5-1; 11 positions match TRBD1. Germline loops: CDR1 SGHRS, CDR2 YFSETQ. CDR3 length equals 16 residues. V was clipped by 3 bases and J by 2 bases; unmatched bases: 6. CDR3 nucleotide sequence: TGCGCCAGCAGCTGGGACAGGGGGACGGCAAACTATGGCTACACCTTC. As protein: CASSWDRGTANYGYTF.

V and J are TRBV6-1 and TRBJ1-3; 8 nucleotides line up with TRBD1. V lost 2 bases to trimming and J lost 3 bases; unmatched junction nucleotides: 21. The germline V gene encodes CDR1 MNHNS and CDR2 SASEGT. The CDR3 has 21 residues. This chain's CDR3 is CASSESQITVRTGFFGNTIYF. CDR3 bases: TGTGCCAGCAGTGAAAGTCAAATTACCGTTAGGACAGGGTTTTTTGGAAACACCATATATTTT.

V usage is TRBV5-1 and J usage is TRBJ2-1; D is perhaps TRBD2 (6 bases). V dropped 4 bases and J dropped 7 bases, with 15 bases sitting between them. From germline, CDR1 is SGHRS and CDR2 YFSETQ. CDR3 size: 14 residues. CDR3 loop: CASSLPGEANEQFF. For the CDR3, the DNA is TGCGCCAGCAGCCTCCCGGGGGAGGCTAATGAGCAGTTCTTC.

This clone was seen only once. The chain joins TRBV2 to TRBJ2-1; D remains unclear. V dropped 2 bases and J dropped 7 bases, with 9 bases sitting between them. The germline CDR1 and CDR2 sequences are SNHLY and FYNNEI. The CDR3 totals 13 residues. CDR3 sequence (DNA): TGTGCCAGCAGTGAAACCCAGTGGAATGAGCAGTTCTTC. This gives the protein CASSETQWNEQFF.

This clone turned up a few times. The chain recombines TRBV11-3 with TRBJ2-1, with D possibly matching TRBD2 (6 bases). The germline CDR1 and CDR2 sequences are SGHNT and YENEEA. The length of the CDR3 is 13 residues. Trimming removed 8 bases from V and 6 bases from J, with 14 bases in between. The CDR3 sequence is CASGVLAFNEQFF. The CDR3 nucleotides are TGTGCCAGCGGCGTGCTAGCGTTCAATGAGCAGTTCTTC.

The chain uses TRBV2 and TRBJ1-2; TRBD1 matches at 8 bases. The CDR3 loop spans 16 amino acids. Losses at the gene ends were 5 bases for V and 4 bases for J; bases not matched to a gene: 12. Germline CDR1 and CDR2: SNHLY and FYNNEI. This CDR3 reads CASSRTGPPWRYGYTF. In DNA form, the CDR3 reads TGTGCCAGCAGTCGGACAGGGCCCCCCTGGCGCTATGGCTACACCTTC.

This clone was detected once. The rearrangement uses TRBV6-6 and TRBJ1-1; D is unclear. CDR1 is MNHNY, CDR2 SVGAGI, per germline (reference sequence). There are 14 residues in the CDR3. The V end lost 5 bases, the J end lost 3 bases, and 13 bases lay between the germline ends. CDR3 nucleotides: TGTGCCAGCAGTATAGGGAACGGGGACACTGAAGCTTTCTTT. Its protein is CASSIGNGDTEAFF.

The chain is built from TRBV30 and TRBJ2-3; perhaps TRBD2 as D (6 bases). Trimming took off 2 bases at V and 1 base at J, with 10 bases between the two ends. Germline CDR1 GTSNPN, CDR2 SVGIG (reference sequence). This CDR3 is 14 amino acids long. CDR3 nucleotide sequence: TGTGCCTGGAGTCTCGGGAGCCGCACAGATACGCAGTATTTT. As protein: CAWSLGSRTDTQYF.

This clone was seen more than once but under ten times. V and J are TRBV15 and TRBJ2-3; tentatively, D is TRBD2 (6 bases). Per germline, CDR1 LNHNV and CDR2 YYDKDF (reference sequence). Deletions cut 4 bases from V and 0 bases from J, with 11 bases between. This CDR3 contains 15 residues. In DNA form, the CDR3 reads TGTGCCACCAGCATAGGTAGCGGTAGCACAGATACGCAGTATTTT. Amino acid sequence: CATSIGSGSTDTQYF.

The chain uses TRBV5-1 and TRBJ2-5; maybe TRBD2 (5 bases). The germline CDR1 and CDR2 sequences are SGHRS and YFSETQ. The CDR3 has 15 amino acids. Between the trimmed V and J ends, which lost 0 bases and 5 bases, there was a span of 14 bases. CDR3 nucleotide sequence: TGCGCCAGCAGCTTGGCCGGGCAGGAGGAGGAGACCCAGTACTTC. Encoded protein: CASSLAGQEEETQYF.

The V gene is TRBV5-1, the J gene TRBJ2-1; TRBD1 might be the D (6 bases). The CDR3 is 16 amino acids. Germline loops: CDR1 SGHRS, CDR2 YFSETQ. The V end lost 1 base, the J end lost 0 bases, and 11 bases lay between the germline ends. As DNA, the CDR3 is TGCGCCAGCAGCTTGTCGAGGGGGAGCTCCTACAATGAGCAGTTCTTC. It yields the protein CASSLSRGSSYNEQFF.

This chain uses TRBV27 with TRBJ1-2; 11 bases agree with TRBD1. With 5 bases clipped from V and 4 bases from J, the junction kept 9 bases outside the gene matches. CDR1 MNHEY and CDR2 SMNVEV come from the germline V gene (reference sequence). The CDR3 contains 16 residues. The DNA for the CDR3 is TGTGCCAGCAGTATTTCGAGGACAGGGGGCAGCTATGGCTACACCTTC. Residues: CASSISRTGGSYGYTF.

This clone was seen more than once but under ten times. The gene calls are TRBV19 and TRBJ2-7; TRBD2 agrees at 10 bases. This CDR3 region has 15 residues. Germline assignment: CDR1 LNHDA and CDR2 SQIVND (reference sequence). Trimming at V came to 9 bases and at J to 7 bases, leaving 15 bases not matched to a gene. The CDR3 bases are TGTGCCAGCTCACCGCTAGCGGGGGTCTTGAGGGAGCAGTACTTC. Translation: CASSPLAGVLREQYF. The full variable domain, with the rest looked up from reference TRBV19 and TRBJ2-7, is DGGITQSPKYLFRKEGQNVTLSCEQNLNHDAMYWYRQDPGQGLRLIYYSQIVNDFQKGDIAEGYSVSREKKESFPLTVTSAQKNPTAFYLCASSPLAGVLREQYFGPGTRLTVT.

The chain combines TRBV6-1 with TRBJ2-1, with 9 bases aligning to TRBD1. The V segment lost 10 bases and the J segment 9 bases; nucleotides outside the gene matches: 16. The V gene's germline CDR1 is MNHNS and CDR2 SASEGT. The CDR3 loop spans 15 amino acids. As DNA, the CDR3 is TGTGCCACCAAGATCACGGGACAGGGCCTCGGTGAGCAGTTCTTC. Its translation is CATKITGQGLGEQFF.

The chain joins TRBV5-4 to TRBJ2-5; D perhaps matches TRBD2 (6 bases). Germline V gives CDR1 SGHNT, CDR2 YYREEE (reference sequence). V gave up 0 bases and J gave up 4 bases, with 13 bases separating them. The CDR3 runs 15 residues. The CDR3 here is CASSLVPEGRETQYF. For the CDR3, the DNA is TGTGCCAGCAGCTTGGTTCCGGAGGGGAGAGAGACCCAGTACTTC. Together with reference TRBV5-4 and TRBJ2-5, the CDR3 gives the full variable domain: ETGVTQSPTHLIKTRGQQVTLRCSSQSGHNTVSWYQQALGQGPQFIFQYYREEENGRGNFPPRFSGLQFPNYSSELNVNALELDDSALYLCASSLVPEGRETQYFGPGTRLLVL.